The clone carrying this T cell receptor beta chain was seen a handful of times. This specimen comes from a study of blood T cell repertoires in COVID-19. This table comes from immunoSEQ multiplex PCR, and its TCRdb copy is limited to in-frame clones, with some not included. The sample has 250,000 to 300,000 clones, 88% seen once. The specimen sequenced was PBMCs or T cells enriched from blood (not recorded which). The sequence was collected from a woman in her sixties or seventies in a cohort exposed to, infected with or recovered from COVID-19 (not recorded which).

The CDR3 sequence is CASSAGGPGNTIYF. The CDR3 DNA is TGTGCCAGCAGTGCAGGAGGGCCTGGAAACACCATATATTTT. V is TRBV6-4 and J is TRBJ1-3; D is unclear. Per the germline V gene, CDR1 is MRHNA and CDR2 is SNTAGT. The CDR3 contains 14 residues. Trimming pared 4 bases from V and 2 bases from J, leaving 9 bases between.